This TCR beta chain was sequenced during a study of T cell responses to AZD1222 COVID-19 vaccine. Libraries were prepared by immunoSEQ multiplex PCR; TCRdb keeps only in-frame clonotypes and omits some of them. Seen here are more than 130,000 clones, 90% observed once, and the top ten hold around 3.5%. Notes on this clone: Its antigen is not identified.

Deletions cut 4 bases from V and 3 bases from J, with 15 bases between. Germline loops: CDR1 LGHDT, CDR2 YNNKEL (reference sequence). The CDR3 contains 15 residues. Overall study findings and caveats: Females made up more of the donors, who were largely white British, and clonal diversity may have come out too low. Nearly half of the spike-specific TCRs reportedly recognize variant regions that carry no mutations. At baseline, seropositivity was found in only a handful of AZD1222 recipients.

This TCR was recovered from an adult in good health. The chain links TRBV3-1 (or the pseudogene TRBV3-2) to TRBJ1-1; perhaps TRBD1 as D (5 bases). The sample was peripheral blood, taken on day 0 of AZD1222 vaccination. CDR3 nucleotides: TGTGCCAGCAGCCGGCACGTCAGGGCTTACACTGAAGCTTTCTTT. This sequence encodes CASSRHVRAYTEAFF.